A selection of T cell receptor beta chains follows, all from one sample in a study of blood T cell repertoires in COVID-19. Assay: immunoSEQ multiplex PCR; the TCRdb copy retains only in-frame clones and omits some. Among about 160,000 clones, 70% to 90% were seen once, and the ten largest hold under 6.5%. Source material: peripheral blood. These receptors all come from a woman in her fifties or sixties with COVID-19, enrolled during active disease. The CDR3 runs from the conserved cysteine through the conserved F or W. Each record gives: J gene, clone size, V gene, D gene, CDR3 DNA, CDR3 protein. D genes are given only for firm matches. Size is omitted from some rows. Given values are once, few, many or a class for expanded clones.

TRBJ1-6,.,TRBV5-1,.,TGCGCCAGCAAAGTTGGTCAGACTAGCTCCTATAATTCACCCCTCCACTTT,CASKVGQTSSYNSPLHF
TRBJ1-1,.,TRBV7-9,TRBD1,TGTGCCAGCAGCTCGGCACAGGGGGCGGACACTGAAGCTTTCTTT,CASSSAQGADTEAFF
TRBJ2-1,once,TRBV4-2,.,TGTGCCAGCAGCCAAGGTAGGCGGGTCTACGGCAATGAGCAGTTCTTC,CASSQGRRVYGNEQFF
TRBJ1-2,.,TRBV6-1,TRBD1,TGTGCCAGCAGTGAGGACAGGGGGTCGGTTGGCTACACCTTC,CASSEDRGSVGYTF
TRBJ2-1,.,TRBV4-2,.,TGTGCCAGCAGCCAAGATCGTCCAGGGGCATCCTACAATGAGCAGTTCTTC,CASSQDRPGASYNEQFF
TRBJ1-2,.,TRBV2,.,TGTGCCAGCAGGGGTTTGAGGGTGGCAGGCTACACCTTC,CASRGLRVAGYTF
TRBJ2-3,.,TRBV3-1/TRBV3-2,TRBD2,TGTGCCAGCAGCCACCGGAGCGGGGGGAGCACAGATACGCAGTATTTT,CASSHRSGGSTDTQYF
TRBJ1-1,.,TRBV9,.,TGTGCCAGCAGCGTGGTGGGCGCCACTGAAGCTTTCTTT,CASSVVGATEAFF
TRBJ2-5,.,TRBV15,TRBD2,TGTGCCACCAGCAGAGAGCTAGCGGGGACCCAGTACTTC,CATSRELAGTQYF
TRBJ2-3,.,TRBV5-1,TRBD2,TGCGCCAGCAGCTCCGGAAGGGCTAGCGGGACCTACACAGATACGCAGTATTTT,CASSSGRASGTYTDTQYF
TRBJ1-5,.,TRBV30,.,TGTGCCTGGAGCAAGATGACAGGCAATCAGCCCCAGCATTTT,CAWSKMTGNQPQHF